The 7 T cell receptor beta chains reported below all come from one sample, sequenced in a study of cytomegalovirus exposure and HLA in healthy donors. Use of 60 Vbeta and 13 Jbeta primers characterized the PCR. Libraries were prepared by immunoSEQ multiplex PCR; TCRdb keeps only in-frame clonotypes and omits some of them. The sample includes about 190,000 clones, 84% of them seen just once. The sequenced sample was PBMCs. The receptor set was obtained from a woman aged 50 to 60 in good health and CMV-seropositive.

This clone occurred a few times. The chain carries TRBV7-9 and TRBJ2-4, with 8 bases aligning to TRBD2. Germline trimming cut 5 bases from V and 7 bases from J; bases unmatched to any gene: 4. The CDR3 contains 13 residues. Germline V gives CDR1 SEHNR, CDR2 FQNEAQ (reference sequence). The chain's CDR3 is CASSAGGANIQYF. The CDR3 region has the DNA TGTGCCAGCAGCGCCGGGGGGGCCAACATTCAGTACTTC.

The J gene is TRBJ2-5, the V gene TRBV2, with a weak D call TRBD1 (6 bases). V was pared by 4 bases and J by 0 bases, with 9 bases between. This CDR3 is 14 amino acids long. CDR1 is SNHLY, CDR2 FYNNEI, per germline. CDR3 coding DNA: TGTGCCAGCAGTGCGGACAGAAACCAAGAGACCCAGTACTTC. Encoded protein: CASSADRNQETQYF.

The genes are TRBV19 and TRBJ1-5, with D possibly TRBD1 on 5 matching bases. V was trimmed by 3 bases and J by 15 bases, leaving 18 bases between them. The CDR3 contains 13 residues. Germline V gives CDR1 LNHDA, CDR2 SQIVND (reference sequence). The CDR3 is CASSMEAGPPGHF. In nucleotides, the CDR3 is TGTGCCAGTAGTATGGAAGCAGGGCCCCCGGGGCATTTT.

V and J are TRBV21-1 and TRBJ2-3; the table's D call, TRBD1, has no DNA check behind it. TRBV21-1 is classified as a pseudogene. CDR3 length equals 16 residues. DNA of the CDR3: TGTGCCAGCCCTATTCCAAGGGGTCCTAGCACAGATACGCAGTATTTT. It encodes CASPIPRGPSTDTQYF.

V usage is TRBV4-2 and J usage is TRBJ2-7; 13 bases fit TRBD2. Unmatched junction bases numbered 4, after V lost 5 bases and J lost 0 bases. The CDR3 has 16 residues. The germline V gene encodes CDR1 LGHNA and CDR2 YNFKEQ. DNA for the CDR3: TGTGCCAGCAGCGCGGGACTAGCGGGGAACTCCTACGAGCAGTACTTC. Translated: CASSAGLAGNSYEQYF.

This chain links TRBV6-5 with TRBJ2-5; D is undetermined. From germline, CDR1 is MNHEY and CDR2 SVGAGI. V lost 5 bases to trimming and J lost 4 bases, with 8 bases between them. This CDR3 has 12 residues. CDR3 coding DNA: TGTGCCAGCAGTAGGAGTGGAGAGACCCAGTACTTC. Translated, it gives CASSRSGETQYF.

The V and J genes are TRBV7-8 and TRBJ2-5, with a weak D call TRBD2 (5 bases). The CDR3 length is 13 residues. The germline V and J ends were trimmed by 5 bases and 2 bases, with 9 bases remaining between them. CDR1 is SGHVS and CDR2 is FQNEAQ in the germline V gene. The CDR3 is CASSLDYQETQYF. The CDR3 DNA follows: TGTGCCAGCAGCCTAGACTATCAAGAGACCCAGTACTTC.